This T cell receptor (beta chain) was sequenced during a study of shared clonotypes between healthy human individuals (dated by TCRdb to 2019 to 2021). Concerning the study at large: The cohort comprised two women and a few men aged 18 to 49 years. For each donor, three plates each were used for CD4 naive and CD4 memory, two plates were used for CD8 naive, and one plate was used for CD8 memory. To estimate repertoire size and how much clonotypes are shared between individuals, the study performed deep sequencing of blood TCR repertoires from a handful of healthy adults. Libraries were prepared and TCR repertoires were sequenced by different laboratories using diverse techniques, in order to increase sequencing depth and limit assay-specific biases. Leukapheresis yielded between about 0.9 and 9 billion PBMCs per donor.

Broad study findings and their caveats: Even with the large sequencing depth, rarefaction of the sorted-subset datasets indicated that sequencing was incomplete. Higher generation probabilities were observed for clonotypes shared by all four sorted-subset donors than for non-shared clonotypes. Sharing across a few donors was observed for about 5% of naive CD4, less than 4% of naive CD8, over 2% of memory CD4, and over 0.3% of memory CD8 clonotypes. Only blood was sampled, and tissue TCR repertoires likely differ from those in blood. Because the study included a small number of donors, the genetic and exposure-history diversity represented was limited. Naive subsets generally had larger estimated clonotype richness than memory subsets. Pairwise subsampling indicated that sequencing depth was expected to affect the degree of clonotype sharing among donors.

The donors were healthy, HIV-negative adults with no recently reported acute infections or vaccinations. Every donor was a Caucasian adult living in Nashville, Tennessee, USA. CD4+ T cells were enriched by magnetic negative selection; naive cells were then positively selected on CD45RA, and the negative fraction formed the memory subset. After blood collection by leukapheresis, PBMCs were isolated using Ficoll-Histopaque density gradient centrifugation and then cryopreserved in the vapor phase of liquid nitrogen. Analytical flow cytometry was used to check the purity and quantity of every magnetically sorted T cell population. Each sorted fraction had its genomic DNA isolated and then quantified by UV absorbance on a Nanodrop 2000c. Using the deep immunoSEQ assay, TCR CDR3 regions were amplified from genomic DNA by multiplex PCR. For each cell subset, the extracted genomic DNA was distributed evenly across all wells of several immunoSEQ 96-well plates, and each plate served as one replicate. For sorted subsets, 150 to 200 ng genomic DNA, equal to 30,000 to 35,000 T cell genomes, was loaded into each replicate PCR. Purified libraries were quantified with a Qubit 3.0 fluorometer, sized on a Bioanalyzer 2100, and re-quantified with the KAPA Library Quantification kit. A separate single-read 150-cycle Illumina NextSeq 550 flow cell was used to sequence each immunoSEQ 96-well plate. The original methods were these. Because the immunoSEQ output held only junctional sequences and lacked quality scores, the filtering could not match the filtering applied to full-length reads. To assign V/J genes and CDR3, sequences were annotated against IMGT germline references using PyIR, a Python wrapper for IgBLAST v1.9. Any read was removed if the V/J assignment was weak (E-value above 1e-6), the CDR3 was missing, or the read contained stop codons, out-of-frame junctions, or ambiguous translated residues. V3J clonotypes were defined by identical inferred V gene, J gene, and CDR3 amino acid sequence. To compute the percentage overlap between repertoires, the number of shared unique clonotypes was divided by the size of the smaller repertoire. Three approaches were used to assess repertoire richness: RTK rarefaction, the Chao1 estimator, and Recon v2.1 estimates of unobserved clonotypes. OLGA was used to compute generation probabilities for all TCRbeta clonotypes that the gDNA method yielded from a few donors. Sourced from immuneACCESS, this table was stored by TCRdb with only in-frame sequences that have V and J called. A share of the clones is absent; for the studies checked, an unresolved V gene accounts for under half, and the remainder has no known explanation. The D gene and trimming were derived from the DNA, and the V and J assignments and clone size from that table. The sample includes some 660,000 clones, with around 78% observed a single time. Around 1.8% of the sample is in the top ten clones.

A note on this clone: It has no known antigen specificity. There are no base qualities to consult, and no much larger clone falls within one base.

The CDR3 starts with the cysteine, ends with the phenylalanine, and has 15 residues. The DNA shown is the 45-base CDR3, in frame from base 1. The germline V gene encodes CDR1 SGDLS and CDR2 YYNGEE. Relative to germline, V is missing 6 bases and J is missing 6 bases, with 13 bases of the junction outside any gene match. Recombination joined TRBV9 with TRBJ2-3, with 7 central nucleotides matching TRBD1. The receptor's source is a woman in her thirties in good health. The sample comprised memory CD4+ T cells sorted from blood. The intended sense of this specimen's cell subset or site label: CD45RA-negative fraction. The CDR3 in this case is CASTVSTGRKDTQYF. The DNA sequence reads TGTGCCAGCACCGTGTCGACAGGGCGTAAGGATACGCAGTATTTT.